Shown below are 20 T cell receptor beta chains from a single sample sequenced in a study of TET2 disruption in CD19-targeted CAR T cells. Sequencing used immunoSEQ multiplex PCR; TCRdb keeps in-frame clones, though not all of them. This repertoire includes about 1,800 clones. Which antigens these TCRs recognize remains unknown. Stated treatment: autologous CTL019 cells: CD19 CAR with 4-1BB and CD3 zeta domains. The specimen was CD8+ T cells sorted from cultured blood T cells, collected for CD19 CAR T cell therapy. All receptors come from a man aged 65 to 85 with chronic lymphocytic leukemia.

Remarks on this clone: The read is 3 residues too short to cover the CDR3 end, so that end is filled in from the germline J gene. V gene TRBV27 combines with J gene TRBJ2-3; possible D gene TRBD1, 6 bases. The CDR3 is 15 amino acids. The V gene's germline CDR1 is MNHEY and CDR2 SMNVEV (reference sequence). V lost 6 bases and J 2 bases, leaving 15 bases between the germline ends. CDR3 sequence: CASRPDSFLTDTQYF. The DNA read from the CDR3 is TGTGCCAGCAGACCGGACAGTTTTCTCACAGATACG.

Turning to this clone: The observed sequence ends 3 residues before the CDR3 terminus, with the missing tail filled in from the germline J gene. The genes are TRBV19 and TRBJ2-3; a possible D gene is TRBD2 (6 bases). The CDR3 length is 13 residues. CDR1 LNHDA and CDR2 SQIVND come from the germline V gene (reference sequence). Trimming removed 4 bases from V and 2 bases from J, with 7 bases in between. The sequenced part of the CDR3 DNA is TGTGCCAGTAGTAGGGGACTCACAGATACG. It yields the protein CASSRGLTDT. The complete CDR3 reads CASSRGLTDTQYF.

Incomplete CDR3 DNA: TGTGCCAGCAGTTTATCGGGGGCGAACACTGAA. Protein product: CASSLSGANTE. The complete CDR3 reads CASSLSGANTEAFF. The chain is built from TRBV27 and TRBJ1-1; TRBD1 might be the D (6 bases). Coverage ceases 3 residues before the CDR3 finishes, and the germline J gene fills in the end. The CDR3 totals 14 residues. The V and J ends lost 0 bases and 1 base respectively, with 6 bases between them. Germline loops: CDR1 MNHEY, CDR2 SMNVEV (reference sequence).

CDR3 region: CASSLASYEYTF. The DNA read from the CDR3 is TGTGCCAGCAGCTTAGCCTCCTACGAA. This rearrangement joins TRBV7-9 to TRBJ1-2; D unresolved. The read stops 3 residues short of the end of the CDR3; the missing end is completed from the germline J gene. This CDR3 is 12 amino acids long. CDR1 and CDR2 (germline): SEHNR, FQNEAQ (reference sequence).

Remarks on this clone: The read ends 3 residues shy of where the CDR3 ends; the end is completed using the germline J gene. V and J are TRBV7-2 and TRBJ1-2; tentatively, D is TRBD1 (5 bases). Germline CDR1 is SGHTA and CDR2 is FQGNSA. The CDR3 totals 14 residues. The chain's CDR3 is CASSPSGGGYEYTF. The CDR3 bases that were read are TGTGCCAGCAGCCCTAGCGGGGGAGGCTACGAA.

This clone counts as medium-sized by frequency. The CDR3 goes on 3 residues after the read ends, and that part is filled in from the germline J gene. The rearrangement joins TRBV28 to TRBJ2-4; no clear D. V lost 6 bases to trimming and J lost 0 bases, with 9 bases between them. There are 14 residues in the CDR3. Germline assignment: CDR1 MDHEN and CDR2 SYDVKM. The CDR3: CASSDSSAKNIQYF. The part of the CDR3 DNA that was read is TGTGCCAGCAGCGACTCTTCAGCCAAAAACATT.

On this clone itself: The sequence runs out 3 residues before the end of the CDR3; the remainder is reconstructed from the germline J gene. The V gene is TRBV7-9, the J gene TRBJ1-1; 7 positions match TRBD1. The CDR3 covers 14 residues. Germline CDR1 is SEHNR and CDR2 is FQNEAQ (reference sequence). The CDR3: CASSNWDSQETAFF. Incomplete CDR3 DNA: TGTGCCAGCAGCAATTGGGACAGCCAAGAGACA.

This clone is medium-sized by frequency. The read ends 3 residues early relative to the CDR3; the germline J gene fills the gap. The chain uses TRBV5-1 and TRBJ1-2, with 11 bases matching TRBD1. Germline trimming cut 4 bases from V and 4 bases from J; bases unmatched to any gene: 12. Looked up from germline, CDR1 is SGHRS and CDR2 is YFSETQ. The CDR3 extends over 17 amino acids. The CDR3 bases that were read are TGCGCCAGCAGCCTAGGACAGGGGGCCCACCATGGCTATGGC. Residues: CASSLGQGAHHGYG. The full CDR3 is CASSLGQGAHHGYGYTF.

This clone is labeled medium-sized based on frequency. The read is 3 residues too short to cover the CDR3 end, so that end is filled in from the germline J gene. The V and J genes are TRBV7-6 and TRBJ2-1, with 9 bases matching TRBD1. The CDR3 loop spans 15 amino acids. Losses at the gene ends were 5 bases for V and 3 bases for J; bases not matched to a gene: 5. Looked up from germline, CDR1 is SGHVS and CDR2 is FNYEAQ. CDR3 sequence reads: CASSEGTGSYNEQFF. CDR3 DNA, as far as it was read: TGTGCCAGCAGCGAAGGGACAGGGAGCTACAATGAG.

This clone registers medium-sized by frequency. The missing CDR3 end, 3 residues past where the read stops, is filled in from the germline J gene. The chain employs TRBV2 and TRBJ2-1, with 7 bases aligning to TRBD1. Trimming removed 7 bases from V and 5 bases from J; junction bases left unmatched: 8. This CDR3 comprises 14 residues. Germline V lookup: CDR1 SNHLY, CDR2 FYNNEI. The part of the CDR3 DNA that was read is TGTGCCAGCAAAACGACAGGGAGTGACAATGAG. This sequence encodes CASKTTGSDNE. The full CDR3 protein reads CASKTTGSDNEQFF.

Judged by frequency, this clone is medium-sized (0.01 to 0.1%). The CDR3 reads CASSDRDRGYNEQFF. The CDR3 bases that were read are TGTGCCAGCAGCGACCGGGACAGGGGTTACAATGAG. The V and J genes are TRBV11-2 and TRBJ2-1, with 10 bases fitting TRBD1. Sequencing ends 3 residues short of the CDR3 end; the germline J gene provides the rest. The CDR3 consists of 15 residues. Per germline, CDR1 SGHAT and CDR2 FQNNGV. The V gene end was trimmed by 5 bases and the J gene end by 4 bases; junction bases not matched to a gene: 5.

Measured by frequency, this clone is large. With the read ending 3 residues before the CDR3 end, the germline J gene is used to fill in that end. The rearrangement links TRBV18 to TRBJ1-4; tentative D call: TRBD1 (6 bases). The CDR3 extends over 17 amino acids. Germline lookup yields CDR1 KGHSH and CDR2 LQKENI. The V and J ends lost 6 bases and 5 bases respectively, with 22 bases between them. The CDR3 loop reads CASSLTPYRDKNEKLFF. CDR3 DNA (partial): TGTGCCAGCTCTCTGACCCCCTACAGGGATAAAAATGAAAAA.

About this clone: The sequence runs out 3 residues before the end of the CDR3; the remainder is reconstructed from the germline J gene. The chain combines TRBV5-8 with TRBJ2-2, with TRBD1 identical over 8 bases. Germline CDR1 is SGHTS and CDR2 is YDEGEE. The CDR3 sequence is 15 residues long. Trimming took 4 bases from V and 1 from J; bases not matched to a gene: 3. The CDR3: CASSHGQGNTGELFF. The DNA read from the CDR3 is TGTGCCAGCAGCCACGGACAGGGGAACACCGGGGAG.

This clone is labeled medium-sized based on frequency. The sequenced part of the CDR3 DNA is TGTGCCAGCAGTGAAAGGGGGGGGGATACCACCGGGGAG. Residues: CASSERGGDTTGE. Given in full, the CDR3 is CASSERGGDTTGELFF. The chain recombines TRBV2 with TRBJ2-2; D might be TRBD2 (7 bases). The CDR3 end lies 3 residues beyond the end of the read and is filled in from the germline J gene. This CDR3 spans 16 amino acids. Germline V gene sequence: CDR1 SNHLY, CDR2 FYNNEI. The V and J ends lost 2 bases and 4 bases respectively, with 14 bases between them.

As regards this clone: The observed sequence ends 3 residues before the CDR3 terminus, with the missing tail filled in from the germline J gene. J is TRBJ1-4 and V is TRBV20-1; 7 bases match TRBD1. V lost 6 bases to trimming and J lost 8 bases; unmatched junction nucleotides: 9. Germline V lookup: CDR1 DFQATT, CDR2 SNEGSKA (reference sequence). CDR3 size: 13 residues. Here the CDR3 reads CSALTGVAEKLFF. CDR3 DNA, as far as it was read: TGCAGTGCCCTAACAGGGGTGGCGGAAAAA.

A note on this clone: The CDR3 extends 3 residues past the end of the read, so its final part is completed from the germline J gene. The chain couples TRBV29-1 to TRBJ1-2; TRBD1 matches 12 bases. Germline V lookup: CDR1 SQVTM, CDR2 ANQGSEA. The CDR3 totals 14 residues. Incomplete CDR3 DNA: TGCAGCGTTCCCGGGACAGGGGGCGGACAAGGC. This encodes CSVPGTGGGQG. The full CDR3 protein reads CSVPGTGGGQGYTF.

Judged by frequency, this clone is medium-sized. The DNA ends 3 residues before the CDR3 does, and the rest of the CDR3 is filled in from the germline J gene. This chain links TRBV2 with TRBJ2-7, with 9 positions matching TRBD1. Germline V gene lookup returns CDR1 SNHLY and CDR2 FYNNEI. V lost 7 bases, J lost 2 bases, and 3 bases stayed unmatched. CDR3 length: 13 amino acids. The CDR3 loop reads CASTGTGTYEQYF. The part of the CDR3 DNA that was read is TGTGCCAGCACCGGGACAGGGACCTACGAG.

Measured by frequency, this clone is medium-sized. The CDR3 loop is CASSHSGTGDEKLFF. Partial CDR3 DNA: TGCGCCAGCAGCCATTCCGGGACAGGGGATGAAAAA. V is TRBV4-1 and J is TRBJ1-4; 10 positions match TRBD1. Sequencing ends 3 residues short of the CDR3 end; the germline J gene provides the rest. The CDR3 contains 15 residues. The germline CDR1 and CDR2 sequences are MGHRA and YSYEKL. Germline trimming cut 3 bases from V and 6 bases from J; bases unmatched to any gene: 4.

This clone is labeled medium-sized based on frequency. The read falls 3 residues short of the CDR3 end, and the missing part is taken from the germline J gene. The same CDR3 is also encoded by other DNA sequences in this sample. V usage is TRBV5-4 and J usage is TRBJ1-3, with D possibly being TRBD1 (5 bases). Germline V lookup: CDR1 SGHNT, CDR2 YYREEE (reference sequence). The CDR3 covers 16 residues. Trimming removed 2 bases from V and 2 bases from J, with 14 bases in between. CDR3: CASSFGQGRTGNTIYF. The DNA read from the CDR3 is TGTGCCAGCAGCTTCGGGCAGGGTCGGACTGGAAACACC.

By frequency, this clone registers medium-sized. Read coverage stops 3 residues before the CDR3 terminus; the germline J gene supplies the remainder. The chain recombines TRBV14 with TRBJ2-5; D is unresolved. Germline CDR1 reads SGHDN; CDR2 reads FVKESK. V was clipped by 4 bases and J by 3 bases, with 15 bases between them. CDR3 size: 15 residues. The covered CDR3 bases are TGTGCCAGCAGCCTCATGCTAGGCGGCAAAGAGACC. It is translated as CASSLMLGGKET. In full, the CDR3 is CASSLMLGGKETQYF.